One sample yielded the 23 T cell receptor beta chains listed below, sequenced in a study of shared clonotypes between healthy human individuals. TCRdb keeps only in-frame clones here, not all; method: immunoSEQ multiplex PCR. The sample has approximately 2,000,000 clones, less than 95% seen once. Sequenced sample: naive CD4+ T cells from PBMCs. Stated subset: CD45RA+ positively selected. These TCRs come from a man aged 18 to 35 in good health. Some clones in this sample may be carry-over from other donors' samples.

The rearrangement uses TRBV7-3 and TRBJ1-1, with D possibly being TRBD1 (6 bases). CDR1 is SGHTA, CDR2 FQGTGA, per germline. This CDR3 spans 15 amino acids. V lost 4 bases, J lost 0 bases, and 12 bases lay in between. In DNA, the CDR3 is TGTGCCAGCAGCTCGGGACATAGCATGAACACTGAAGCTTTCTTT. Amino acids: CASSSGHSMNTEAFF.

The chain combines TRBV2 with TRBJ2-2; D not resolved. The CDR3 is 13 amino acids. Germline CDR1 SNHLY, CDR2 FYNNEI. V lost 0 bases and J lost 8, with 7 bases in between. CDR3 amino acids: CASSEAEKGELFF. DNA of the CDR3: TGTGCCAGCAGTGAAGCAGAGAAGGGGGAGCTGTTTTTT. The variable domain in full, with the rest retrieved from reference TRBV2 and TRBJ2-2, is EPEVTQTPSHQVTQMGQEVILRCVPISNHLYFYWYRQILGQKVEFLVSFYNNEISEKSEIFDDQFSVERPDGSNFTLKIRSTKLEDSAMYFCASSEAEKGELFFGEGSRLTVL.

CDR3 nucleotides: TGTGCCAGCAGCCGAACGAACACTGAAGCTTTCTTT. It encodes CASSRTNTEAFF. The rearrangement links TRBV7-8 to TRBJ1-1; D remains ambiguous. V was trimmed by 5 bases and J by 1 base, leaving 5 bases between them. From germline, CDR1 is SGHVS and CDR2 FQNEAQ. The length of the CDR3 is 12 residues.

V is TRBV18 and J is TRBJ2-1; 13 nucleotides agree with TRBD2. Per the germline V gene, CDR1 is KGHSH and CDR2 is LQKENI. The CDR3 runs to 16 residues. The V and J ends lost 4 bases and 1 base, in that order; junction bases with no gene match: 1. CDR3 in amino acids: CASSRGLAGSYNEQFF. CDR3 nucleotide sequence: TGTGCCAGCTCACGGGGACTAGCGGGATCCTACAATGAGCAGTTCTTC.

The V call is TRBV27, the J call TRBJ1-1; D may be TRBD1 (6 bases). The CDR3 is 15 amino acids. Trimming pared 2 bases from V and 2 bases from J, leaving 12 bases between. Per the germline V gene, CDR1 is MNHEY and CDR2 is SMNVEV (reference sequence). As DNA, the CDR3 is TGTGCCAGCAGTTTAAAGGGACACCTTAACACTGAAGCTTTCTTT. This codes for CASSLKGHLNTEAFF.

The chain is built from TRBV27 and TRBJ1-5, with D tentatively TRBD1 (5 bases). V lost 3 bases and J 2 bases, leaving 8 bases between the germline ends. The CDR3 sequence is 14 residues long. Germline CDR1 reads MNHEY; CDR2 reads SMNVEV (reference sequence). CDR3 coding DNA: TGTGCCAGCAGTTTTCGGGACGGCAATCAGCCCCAGCATTTT. It is translated as CASSFRDGNQPQHF.

V is TRBV11-2 and J is TRBJ1-1, with a possible D match to TRBD1 (6 bases). From germline, CDR1 is SGHAT and CDR2 FQNNGV. CDR3 length: 15 amino acids. Trimming left V 4 bases short and J 8 bases short, with 20 bases between. CDR3 nucleotide sequence: TGTGCCAGCAGCTCGATGCCACAGGGTTCCGCCGAAGCTTTCTTT. It is translated as CASSSMPQGSAEAFF.

This sequence joins TRBV7-7 and TRBJ2-1; 15 bases agree with TRBD2. The CDR3 totals 15 residues. V lost 5 bases to trimming and J lost 9 bases; unmatched junction nucleotides: 5. Germline V gene sequence: CDR1 SSHAT, CDR2 FNYEAQ (reference sequence). The CDR3, as DNA: TGTGCCAGCAGCGTCGGGACTAGCGGGAGGACTGAGCAGTTCTTC. Translating gives CASSVGTSGRTEQFF.

This rearrangement joins TRBV7-8 to TRBJ1-1; possible D gene TRBD1, 5 bases. Germline V gene lookup returns CDR1 SGHVS and CDR2 FQNEAQ. V was cut by 5 bases and J by 1 base, with 14 bases left in between. The CDR3 contains 15 residues. The CDR3 region has the DNA TGTGCCAGCAGCCAGGGAGTGGCAGCGAACACTGAAGCTTTCTTT. The encoded protein is CASSQGVAANTEAFF.

The chain combines TRBV27 with TRBJ2-3; 13 bases align to TRBD2. The V gene's germline CDR1 is MNHEY and CDR2 SMNVEV (reference sequence). V was pared by 5 bases and J by 2 bases, with 4 bases of the junction left unmatched. The CDR3 length is 16 residues. CDR3 DNA sequence: TGTGCCAGCAGTCCACTAGCGGGAGGGCTCACAGATACGCAGTATTTT. Encoded protein: CASSPLAGGLTDTQYF.

The chain has TRBV4-1 and TRBJ1-1, with TRBD1 identical over 7 bases. The CDR3 is 15 residues long. The V gene end was trimmed by 4 bases and the J gene end by 4 bases; junction bases not matched to a gene: 9. Germline V gene lookup returns CDR1 MGHRA and CDR2 YSYEKL. CDR3 coding DNA: TGCGCCAGCAGCCTTCCGGGACAGAGGAGCACTGAAGCTTTCTTT. Its translation is CASSLPGQRSTEAFF.

With respect to this clone: The sample has other DNA sequences that encode this CDR3 too. V is TRBV2 and J is TRBJ2-6; the D is unclear. V lost 5 bases, J lost 7 bases, and 6 bases lay in between. CDR1 is SNHLY and CDR2 is FYNNEI in the germline V gene. The CDR3 totals 12 residues. The CDR3 protein is CASSFGANVLTF. Written as DNA, the CDR3 is TGTGCCAGCAGTTTCGGTGCCAACGTCCTGACTTTC.

V gene TRBV2 combines with J gene TRBJ1-3; the match to TRBD1 covers 7 bases. CDR1 SNHLY and CDR2 FYNNEI come from the germline V gene. The trim removed 1 base at V and 3 bases at J, leaving 9 bases unmatched. CDR3 length: 17 residues. Written as DNA, the CDR3 is TGTGCCAGCAGTGAAGGTCCGGGACAGCTTTTTGGAAACACCATATATTTT. Translating it yields CASSEGPGQLFGNTIYF.

J is TRBJ2-1 and V is TRBV11-2; 15 bases map to TRBD2. The CDR3 extends over 16 amino acids. V lost 4 bases and J lost 6; bases outside the gene matches: 4. Germline CDR1 and CDR2: SGHAT and FQNNGV. The CDR3: CASSSGTSGRTNEQFF. The CDR3 DNA reads TGTGCCAGCAGCTCCGGGACTAGCGGGAGGACCAATGAGCAGTTCTTC.

This chain uses TRBV9 with TRBJ1-3; D gene ambiguous. Germline loops: CDR1 SGDLS, CDR2 YYNGEE. This CDR3 has 15 amino acids. V gave up 4 bases and J gave up 7 bases, with 18 bases separating them. The CDR3 DNA sequence: TGTGCCAGCAGCCCAGCGAGGGCCTACGGGAACACCATATATTTT. It is translated as CASSPARAYGNTIYF.

The chain uses TRBV7-9 and TRBJ2-2; unclear D gene. There are 13 residues in the CDR3. Per germline, CDR1 SEHNR and CDR2 FQNEAQ (reference sequence). V lost 3 bases to trimming and J lost 4 bases, with 6 bases between them. Here the CDR3 reads CASSFWSTGELFF. The CDR3 DNA sequence: TGTGCCAGCAGCTTCTGGAGCACCGGGGAGCTGTTTTTT.

Only one count was recorded for this clone. V and J are TRBV27 and TRBJ1-5; 9 positions match TRBD1. Trimming cost V 6 bases and J 7 bases; bases outside gene matches: 7. CDR3 length: 14 residues. In germline, CDR1 is MNHEY, CDR2 SMNVEV (reference sequence). For the CDR3, the DNA is TGTGCCAGCAGAGGGACAGGGACAAGCCAGCCCCAGCATTTT. The encoded protein is CASRGTGTSQPQHF.

The chain couples TRBV28 to TRBJ1-2; TRBD1 agrees at 10 bases. The germline V gene encodes CDR1 MDHEN and CDR2 SYDVKM. V lost 2 bases to trimming and J lost 6 bases; unmatched junction nucleotides: 12. This CDR3 is built from 17 residues. The CDR3 sequence: CASSLTTGTGDRNGYTF. The CDR3 nucleotides read TGTGCCAGCAGTTTAACCACCGGGACAGGGGACCGAAATGGCTACACCTTC.

This clone has more than one count but fewer than ten. V gene TRBV30 combines with J gene TRBJ1-5, with no clear D. CDR3 length: 13 residues. Germline V gene lookup returns CDR1 GTSNPN and CDR2 SVGIG (reference sequence). V was pared by 2 bases and J by 4 bases, with 9 bases between. This chain's CDR3 is CAWSPDMNQPQHF. The CDR3 DNA follows: TGTGCCTGGAGTCCAGATATGAATCAGCCCCAGCATTTT.

This clone was picked up one time. V and J are TRBV30 and TRBJ1-5, with D unclear. Trimming took 0 bases from V and 3 from J, leaving 9 bases between them. Germline-derived CDR1 and CDR2 are GTSNPN and SVGIG (reference sequence). This CDR3 is 14 amino acids long. CDR3 loop: CAWSVSRNNQPQHF. CDR3 DNA: TGTGCCTGGAGTGTATCCAGGAACAATCAGCCCCAGCATTTT.

The J gene is TRBJ2-7, the V gene TRBV29-1, with 13 bases matching TRBD2. CDR3 length: 14 residues. In germline, CDR1 is SQVTM, CDR2 ANQGSEA. Germline trimming cut 6 bases from V and 5 bases from J; bases unmatched to any gene: 7. The CDR3 DNA reads as TGCAGCGTAACCGGACTAGCGGGAGTCCACGAGCAGTACTTC. Protein: CSVTGLAGVHEQYF.

The V gene is TRBV5-1, the J gene TRBJ1-1; D is undetermined. CDR1 and CDR2 (germline): SGHRS, YFSETQ. This CDR3 has 15 amino acids. V lost 1 base and J 1 base, leaving 11 bases between the germline ends. In DNA form, the CDR3 reads TGCGCCAGCAGCTTGCTAGGGCGGTCGAACACTGAAGCTTTCTTT. Translating gives CASSLLGRSNTEAFF.

The chain couples TRBV27 to TRBJ2-7, with D perhaps matching TRBD1 (5 bases). Looked up from germline, CDR1 is MNHEY and CDR2 is SMNVEV (reference sequence). V lost 5 bases, J lost 4 bases, and 18 bases lay in between. This CDR3 region has 15 residues. The CDR3 DNA follows: TGTGCCAGCAGTCCCCGTGGCAGGGCCACTTACGAGCAGTACTTC. It codes for CASSPRGRATYEQYF.